Below are 3 T cell receptor beta chains sequenced from a single sample in a study of T-cell reconstitution after alpha-beta-depleted transplantation in children. TCRbeta library construction was performed incorporating unique molecular identifiers. TCRdb used MiXCR to reprocess the PCR reads, holding one entry per CDR3 protein. This table holds hundreds of thousands of distinct CDR3 sequences, about 10% found once. The sample in question was PBMCs, obtained before TCRalphabeta/CD19-depleted stem cell transplant. Source of these receptors: a child under 10 years old with inherited bone marrow failure, due to receive a stem cell transplant.

This clonotype was recorded at least ten times. The chain joins TRBV9 to TRBJ2-5; D call uncertain. V was trimmed by 0 bases and J by 5 bases, leaving 14 bases between them. Germline CDR1 is SGDLS and CDR2 is YYNGEE. This CDR3 has 15 amino acids. The CDR3 DNA sequence: TGTGCCAGCAGCGTAGGTGGTGGGGTCGGGGAGACCCAGTACTTC. It yields the protein CASSVGGGVGETQYF.

About this clonotype itself: A read error may be the cause here, since a much bigger clone is one base away. The chain employs TRBV3-1 and TRBJ2-7, with TRBD1 identical over 9 bases. The CDR3 length is 14 residues. CDR1 LGHDT and CDR2 YNNKEL come from the germline V gene (reference sequence). V lost 5 bases and J lost 4; bases outside the gene matches: 6. The CDR3 spells CASSSWGTGYEQYF. In DNA, the CDR3 is TGTGCCAGCAGCTCCTGGGGGACAGGGTACGAGCAGTACTTC.

In this sample, this clonotype turned up a few times. J is TRBJ2-7 and V is TRBV18, with 8 bases fitting TRBD2. Trimming removed 2 bases from V and 2 bases from J; junction bases left unmatched: 5. CDR3 length: 15 amino acids. Germline lookup yields CDR1 KGHSH and CDR2 LQKENI. The CDR3 loop reads CASSPGLAPAYEQYF. CDR3 DNA sequence: TGTGCCAGCTCACCAGGACTAGCTCCTGCCTACGAGCAGTACTTC. Variable domain in full (rest from reference TRBV18 and TRBJ2-7): NAGVMQNPRHLVRRRGQEARLRCSPMKGHSHVYWYRQLPEEGLKFMVYLQKENIIDESGMPKERFSAEFPKEGPSILRIQQVVRGDSAAYFCASSPGLAPAYEQYFGPGTRLTVT.